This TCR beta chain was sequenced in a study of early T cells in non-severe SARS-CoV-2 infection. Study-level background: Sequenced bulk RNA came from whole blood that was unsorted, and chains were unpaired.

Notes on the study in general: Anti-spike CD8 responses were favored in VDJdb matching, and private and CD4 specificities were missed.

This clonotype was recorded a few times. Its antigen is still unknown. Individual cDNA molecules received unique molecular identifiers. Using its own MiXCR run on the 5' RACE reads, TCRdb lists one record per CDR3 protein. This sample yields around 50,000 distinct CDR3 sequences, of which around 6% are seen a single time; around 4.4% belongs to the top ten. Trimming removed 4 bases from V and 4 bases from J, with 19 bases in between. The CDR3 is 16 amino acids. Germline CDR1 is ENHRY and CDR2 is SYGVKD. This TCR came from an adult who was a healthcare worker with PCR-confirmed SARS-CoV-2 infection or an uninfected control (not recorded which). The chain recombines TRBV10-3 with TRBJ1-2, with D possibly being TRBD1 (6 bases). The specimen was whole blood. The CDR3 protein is CAISAFDLGQGYGYTF. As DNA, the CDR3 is TGTGCCATCAGTGCCTTCGATTTGGGACAAGGCTATGGCTACACCTTC.